The subject of this entry is one TCR beta chain. The target antigen is unknown. This entry belongs to a study of T-cell memory formation after mild COVID-19. The wider study: Largely, the TCR clusters proved donor specific.

Study results and limitations: Clones contracting day 15 to 85 were balanced CD4/CD8; later expanders leaned CD4+. CD4+ contracting clones were mainly CM and EM; CD8+ ones, EMRA.

From 5'RACE with constant-segment primers came TCR alpha and TCR beta cDNA libraries that carried sample barcodes and UMIs. Each CDR3 protein is one row after TCRdb ran MiXCR on the 5' RACE reads. In the table there are about 130,000 distinct CDR3 sequences, more than 15% of which are singletons. The V gene's germline CDR1 is MNHEY and CDR2 SVGEGT. V was clipped by 6 bases and J by 4 bases; unmatched bases: 9. The CDR3 totals 14 residues. This chain uses TRBV6-2 or TRBV6-3 with TRBJ2-7; 7 positions agree with TRBD1. The specimen was PBMCs or a T cell subset sorted from them (not recorded which). The sequence derives from an adult woman who had mild COVID-19 (a few samples of this study predate the infection). Cell type and time point are not known. CDR3 loop: CASSRAGRGYEQYF. The CDR3 region has the DNA TGTGCCAGCAGCCGAGCAGGCAGGGGGTACGAGCAGTACTTC.